The rows below give T cell receptor beta chains drawn from one sample of a study of shared clonotypes between healthy human individuals. The table came from immunoSEQ multiplex PCR; TCRdb's copy has only in-frame clones and leaves some out. The table records hundreds of thousands of clones, more than 95% of them present only once. Material: naive CD4+ T cells sorted from blood. The receptors were sampled from a woman aged 25-40 years in good health. Both conserved end residues are part of each CDR3. The D gene is left open where the match is weak. Where a row states a size, it is once, few, many or the class of an expanded clone; other rows omit it.

d_call	clone_size	v_call	j_call	cdr3_aa	cdr3_nt
TRBD1	-	TRBV19	TRBJ2-5	CASTSGQGVQETQYF	TGTGCCAGTACCTCTGGACAGGGGGTCCAAGAGACCCAGTACTTC
TRBD2	-	TRBV6-6	TRBJ2-1	CASSTGGTSRYNEQFF	TGTGCCAGCAGTACTGGGGGGACTAGCCGCTACAATGAGCAGTTCTTC
-	-	TRBV9	TRBJ1-3	CASSVEGSGNTIYF	TGTGCCAGCAGCGTAGAGGGTTCGGGAAACACCATATATTTT
-	-	TRBV29-1	TRBJ2-3	CSVRTMSTDTQYF	TGCAGCGTGCGGACTATGAGCACAGATACGCAGTATTTT
-	-	TRBV13	TRBJ2-3	CASSPPGSDTQYF	TGTGCCAGCAGCCCCCCAGGGTCGGATACGCAGTATTTT
-	-	TRBV7-6	TRBJ2-7	CASSLGPLGAVSDEQYF	TGTGCCAGCAGCTTAGGCCCGCTGGGGGCCGTTAGCGACGAGCAGTACTTC
TRBD2	-	TRBV28	TRBJ2-1	CASSPYAGTRGSNEQFF	TGTGCCAGCAGCCCCTACGCCGGGACTAGGGGATCGAATGAGCAGTTCTTC
-	-	TRBV2	TRBJ1-6	CAGDRTYGNSPLHF	TGTGCCGGGGACCGGACATATGGGAATTCACCCCTCCACTTT
-	-	TRBV28	TRBJ2-7	CASTHGTISYEQYF	TGTGCCAGCACCCACGGGACAATCTCCTACGAGCAGTACTTC
-	-	TRBV2	TRBJ2-1	CASSEIGDNEQFF	TGTGCCAGCAGTGAAATTGGGGACAATGAGCAGTTCTTC
-	-	TRBV28	TRBJ2-5	CASMLGIEQETQYF	TGTGCCAGCATGCTGGGAATCGAACAAGAGACCCAGTACTTC
-	once	TRBV7-3	TRBJ1-5	CASSRFDGQPQHF	TGTGCCAGCAGCCGCTTCGACGGGCAGCCCCAGCATTTT
-	once	TRBV28	TRBJ2-7	CASSLGRTACEQYF	TGTGCCAGCAGTTTAGGGAGGACCGCCTGCGAGCAGTACTTC
-	-	TRBV28	TRBJ2-7	CASSVRRLYEQYF	TGTGCCAGCAGCGTCAGGCGGTTATACGAGCAGTACTTC
TRBD2	-	TRBV7-2	TRBJ2-7	CASSLEAGGRYEQYF	TGTGCCAGCAGCTTAGAAGCGGGAGGGCGTTACGAGCAGTACTTC
-	-	TRBV5-6	TRBJ2-1	CASRRLANEQFF	TGTGCCAGCAGACGTCTAGCCAATGAGCAGTTCTTC
-	-	TRBV6-1	TRBJ2-5	CASNGQPQETQYF	TGTGCCAGCAATGGGCAGCCTCAAGAGACCCAGTACTTC
TRBD2	-	TRBV5-4	TRBJ2-1	CASSLAGLAGGYYNEQFF	TGTGCCAGCAGCTTGGCCGGGCTAGCGGGAGGCTACTACAATGAGCAGTTCTTC
-	-	TRBV13	TRBJ2-3	CASSFGPNELGGVAQYF	TGTGCCAGCAGCTTTGGCCCAAATGAGTTAGGCGGAGTTGCGCAGTATTTT
TRBD1	-	TRBV9	TRBJ1-2	CASSVGRGTGFDPYGYTF	TGTGCCAGCAGCGTAGGGCGCGGGACAGGGTTTGATCCCTATGGCTACACCTTC
TRBD1	-	TRBV28	TRBJ2-3	CASSPGQGLDTQYF	TGTGCCAGCAGCCCGGGACAGGGGTTGGATACGCAGTATTTT